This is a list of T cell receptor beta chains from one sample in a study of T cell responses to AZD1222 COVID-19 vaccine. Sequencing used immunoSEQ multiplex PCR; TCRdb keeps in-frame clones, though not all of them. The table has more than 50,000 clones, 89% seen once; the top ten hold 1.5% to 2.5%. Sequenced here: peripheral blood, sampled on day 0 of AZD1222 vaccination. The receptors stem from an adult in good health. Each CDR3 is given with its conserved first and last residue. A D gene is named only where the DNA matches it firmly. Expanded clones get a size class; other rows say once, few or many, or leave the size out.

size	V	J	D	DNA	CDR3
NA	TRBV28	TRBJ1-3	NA	TGTGCCAGCAGTTTGATTGGGGGGTATGGGGACACCATATATTTT	CASSLIGGYGDTIYF
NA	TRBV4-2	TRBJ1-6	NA	TGTGCCAGCAGCCTGAGGACCTCTATGGGGGATTCACCCCTCCACTTT	CASSLRTSMGDSPLHF
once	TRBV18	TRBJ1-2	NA	TGTGCCAGCTCATCGGACAGCGGCTACACCTTC	CASSSDSGYTF
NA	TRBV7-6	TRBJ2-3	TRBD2	TGTGCCAGCAGCTTGTACGGGACTAGCGGGAGGGTTAGCACAGATACGCAGTATTTT	CASSLYGTSGRVSTDTQYF
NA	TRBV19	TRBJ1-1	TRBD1	TGTGCCAGTAGCTTCCCGGGACAGAGTCAGGGGAACACTGAAGCTTTCTTT	CASSFPGQSQGNTEAFF
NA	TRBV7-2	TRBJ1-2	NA	TGTGCCAGCAGCTTAGTGAGGTCTGGCAGTGCGAGGGGCTACACCTTC	CASSLVRSGSARGYTF
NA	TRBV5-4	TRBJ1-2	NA	TGTGCCAGCAGCTTGGAAAACAAGAGAAGCAACTATGGCTACACCTTC	CASSLENKRSNYGYTF
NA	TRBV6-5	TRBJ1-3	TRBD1	TGTGCCAGCAGCCCGGACAGGAGGACCAGTTATTTT	CASSPDRRTSYF
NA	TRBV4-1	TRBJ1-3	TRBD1	TGCGCCAGCAGCCAAAACCCGGGACAGATCTCTGGAAACACCATATATTTT	CASSQNPGQISGNTIYF
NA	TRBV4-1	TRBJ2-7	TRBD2	TGCGCCAGCAGCCATCCGGGACTAGCGGGTCGGGAGCAGTACTTC	CASSHPGLAGREQYF
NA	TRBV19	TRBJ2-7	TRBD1	TGTGCCAGTAGTATATCTGGGACAGGGCCAGCCTACGAGCAGTACTTC	CASSISGTGPAYEQYF
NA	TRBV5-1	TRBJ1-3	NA	TGCGCCAGCAGCGATCCGACAGCTTCTGGAAACACCATATATTTT	CASSDPTASGNTIYF
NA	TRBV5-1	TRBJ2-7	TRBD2	TGCGCCAGCAGCTTGGGGGGAACTAGCGGGAGATACGAGCAGTACTTC	CASSLGGTSGRYEQYF
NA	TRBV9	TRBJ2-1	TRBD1	TGTGCCAGCAGCGTAGTAGTAACAGGGGGCAATGAGCAGTTCTTC	CASSVVVTGGNEQFF
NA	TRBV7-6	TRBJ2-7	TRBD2	TGTGCCAGCAGCTCGACTAGCGGGGTGCTTGACGAGCAGTACTTC	CASSSTSGVLDEQYF
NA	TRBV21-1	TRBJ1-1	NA	TGTGCCAGCAACCCACAGACAGGGGTGAACACTGAAGCTTTCTTT	CASNPQTGVNTEAFF
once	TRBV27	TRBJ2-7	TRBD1	TGTGCCAGCAGTTATACAGGGGACTACGAGCAGTACTTC	CASSYTGDYEQYF
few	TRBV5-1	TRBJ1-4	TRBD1	TGCGCCAGCTCCCCACAGGGGGCACCGGTTGAAAAACTGTTTTTT	CASSPQGAPVEKLFF
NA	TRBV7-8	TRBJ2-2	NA	TGTGCCAGCACCTTAGGACTTCTAGACACCGGGGAGCTGTTTTTT	CASTLGLLDTGELFF
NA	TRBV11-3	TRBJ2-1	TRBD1	TGTGCCAGCAGCTACCGACAGGGGATTGAGCAGTTCTTC	CASSYRQGIEQFF
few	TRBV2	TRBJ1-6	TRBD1	TGTGCCAGCAGTCCGGGACAGGGGGCCTTATCACCCCTCCACTTT	CASSPGQGALSPLHF
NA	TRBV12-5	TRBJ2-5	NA	TGTGCTAGTGGTCAGGGCCCTTTGGAGACCCAGTACTTC	CASGQGPLETQYF
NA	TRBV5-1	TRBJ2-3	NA	TGCGCCAGCAGCTTAGGGCAAGCAGGGGCAGATACGCAGTATTTT	CASSLGQAGADTQYF
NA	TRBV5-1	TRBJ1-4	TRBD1	TGCGCCAGCAGCCAGGGGACAGGGGAAGGAAAACTGTTTTTT	CASSQGTGEGKLFF
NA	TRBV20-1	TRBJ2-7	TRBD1	TGCAGTGCTAGTTCCGGGACAGGGGGGTCCTACGAGCAGTACTTC	CSASSGTGGSYEQYF
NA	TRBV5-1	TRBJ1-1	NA	TGCGCCAGCAGCTTGGAGAGATTGAACACTGAAGCTTTCTTT	CASSLERLNTEAFF
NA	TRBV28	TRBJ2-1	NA	TGTGCCAGCATTCGTCCGAGCTCCTACAATGAGCAGTTCTTC	CASIRPSSYNEQFF
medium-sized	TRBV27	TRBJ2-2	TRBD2	TGTGCCAGCAGTTTTAGGGCTAGCGGGAGCACCGGGGAGCTGTTTTTT	CASSFRASGSTGELFF
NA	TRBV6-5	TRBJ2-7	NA	TGTGCCAGCAGACGGGACCCCTACGAGCAGTACTTC	CASRRDPYEQYF
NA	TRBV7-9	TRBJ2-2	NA	TGTGCCAGCAGCTCGGGGCCATGGGGCGGGGAGCTGTTTTTT	CASSSGPWGGELFF
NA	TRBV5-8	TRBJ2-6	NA	TGTGCCAGCAGCTTGGCCCGCAGGGCGGTCCCTGGGGCCAACGTCCTGACTTTC	CASSLARRAVPGANVLTF